This T cell receptor beta chain derives from a study of OX40 agonist ivuxolimab in advanced cancers. On the study more broadly: Hepatocellular carcinoma, melanoma, renal cell or head and neck cancer was diagnosed in the dose-escalation patients.

Findings and limits, study-wide: Nonresponders, in some cases, also had low normalized T-cell clonal expansion. There was clonal expansion of CD4+ and CD8+ blood T cells by week 6 at 0.1 to 3.0 mg/kg. Compared with others, partial responders at 0.1-3.0 mg/kg displayed clonal expansion among the lowest.

The table came from immunoSEQ multiplex PCR; TCRdb's copy has only in-frame clones and leaves some out. Of tens of thousands of clones in the sample, 91% are singletons; the top ten hold 4% to 4.5%. The germline CDR1 and CDR2 sequences are MNHEY and SMNVEV (reference sequence). V was pared by 4 bases and J by 4 bases, with 14 bases between. The CDR3 length is 14 residues. Points on this clone: Antigen unknown.

The chain is built from TRBV27 and TRBJ2-7; a possible D gene is TRBD1 (6 bases). This sequence was found in an adult with an advanced solid tumor such as melanoma, head and neck, liver or kidney cancer. The sequencing used CD4+ or CD8+ T cells sorted from blood, collected in a trial of the OX40 agonist ivuxolimab. The CDR3 protein is CASSSSGTSYEQYF. The CDR3 DNA is TGTGCCAGCAGTTCCTCCGGGACATCGTACGAGCAGTACTTC.